This TCR beta chain originates from a study of T cell clonality in common variable immunodeficiency. Whole-study findings and limits: What drives increased CVID clonality needs T cell subpopulation sequencing. Compared with healthy controls, CVID subjects showed increased TCRbeta clonality, mostly in about a third. Links between repertoire features and CVID complications were heterogeneity-limited.

Sequencing input was equivalent genomic DNA from CVID and controls. Produced via immunoSEQ multiplex PCR; TCRdb's table is partial and in-frame only. Recorded here are under 45,000 clones, none singletons. This clone was recorded at least ten times. Its target is not known. The CDR3 end is not reached by the read, which stops 3 residues before it; the germline J gene fills it in. The ends lost 5 bases at V and 3 bases at J; junction bases unmatched: 5. The CDR3 spans 14 residues. The germline CDR1 and CDR2 sequences are PRHDT and FYEKMQ (reference sequence). Material: peripheral blood mononuclear cells. The TCR originated in a person between 18 and 75 years old in good health. This chain connects TRBV13 to TRBJ2-7, with TRBD1 identical over 9 bases. The DNA read from the CDR3 is TGTGCCAGCAGCACCGGACAGGGGTTCTACGAG. It encodes CASSTGQGFYE. The CDR3 in its entirety is CASSTGQGFYEQYF. Filled out from reference TRBV13 and TRBJ2-7, the complete variable domain reads AAGVIQSPRHLIKEKRETATLKCYPIPRHDTVYWYQQGPGQDPQFLISFYEKMQSDKGSIPDRFSAQQFSDYHSELNMSSLELGDSALYFCASSTGQGFYEQYFGPGTRLTVT.